The clone carrying this T cell receptor (beta chain) was recorded at least ten times. Its antigen remains unknown. The sample belongs to a study of Graves' ophthalmopathy and Graves' hyperthyroidism. Study-wide results and caveats: Clonotypes were expanded in thyroid at above 0.001 frequency, and most also appeared in blood.

RNA transcripts were the template, and TCR beta CDR3 regions were amplified from them. RT-PCR was first run with HTBI primers, then multiplex PCR in a second round. TCRdb re-analysed the multiplex PCR reads in MiXCR, keeping a single row per CDR3 protein. Here the sample spans approximately 410,000 distinct CDR3 sequences, just over 15% being singletons. As diagnostic evidence, clinical symptoms, serum thyroxine, TRAb, thyroid ultrasound and orbital computed tomography were relied upon. As the starting material, roughly 9.8 ml of fresh peripheral blood yielded the PBMCs. This TCR came from a woman younger than 30 with stable Graves' hyperthyroidism. Sequenced sample: peripheral blood.

The CDR3 nucleotides read TGTGCCAGCAGCTTGTCCCGAGGCTACGAGCAGTACTTC. Translating it yields CASSLSRGYEQYF. The rearrangement links TRBV7-2 to TRBJ2-7; D unclear. The V end lost 3 bases, the J end lost 3 bases, and 9 bases lay between the germline ends. This CDR3 region has 13 residues. Germline CDR1 reads SGHTA; CDR2 reads FQGNSA.